This T cell receptor beta chain derives from a study of Tregs in tolerant kidney transplant recipients. Of note for this clone: Its antigen is unidentified.

Findings of the study overall: Some patients' samples used different primers over time, so nucleotide sequences weren't comparable.

The germline CDR1 and CDR2 sequences are MNHNS and SASEGT. V shed 3 bases and J 5 bases; nucleotides not matched to a gene: 4. This CDR3 has 14 residues. Assay used: immunoSEQ multiplex PCR; TCRdb lists only in-frame clones, some missing. The data contain about 73,000 clones, nearly 98% of them singletons. The receptor was isolated from a human donor who received a combined kidney and bone marrow transplant. This sample comprised CD4+ T cells from blood, obtained before the transplant. The gene calls are TRBV6-1 and TRBJ1-5, with TRBD1 identical over 7 bases. The CDR3 is CASSDTGEYQPQHF. DNA for the CDR3: TGTGCCAGCAGTGACACAGGGGAATATCAGCCCCAGCATTTT.